These 26 T cell receptor beta chains were all obtained from the same sample, sequenced in a study of blood T cell repertoires in COVID-19. Measured with immunoSEQ multiplex PCR; TCRdb has only the in-frame clones, and not every one. The sample holds about 250,000 clones, about 93% seen once. Sequenced material: peripheral blood. These TCRs come from a man in his thirties or forties with COVID-19, enrolled during active disease.

The gene calls are TRBV10-3 and TRBJ1-1, with D possibly matching TRBD1 (5 bases). CDR3 length equals 14 residues. The ends were cut back, 0 bases at V and 1 base at J, with 6 bases in the middle. Germline loops: CDR1 ENHRY, CDR2 SYGVKD. CDR3 bases: TGTGCCATCAGTGAGTCGACAGAGAACACTGAAGCTTTCTTT. Its translation is CAISESTENTEAFF.

This chain links TRBV29-1 with TRBJ1-1; D gene uncertain. Germline V gives CDR1 SQVTM, CDR2 ANQGSEA. The CDR3 spans 11 residues. V lost 5 bases to trimming and J lost 6 bases, with 10 bases between them. The CDR3 sequence is CSVRGLAEAFF. CDR3 nucleotides: TGCAGCGTTCGAGGGTTGGCTGAAGCTTTCTTT. Drawing the rest from reference TRBV29-1 and TRBJ1-1, the complete variable domain is SAVISQKPSRDICQRGTSLTIQCQVDSQVTMMFWYRQQPGQSLTLIATANQGSEATYESGFVIDKFPISRPNLTFSTLTVSNMSPEDSSIYLCSVRGLAEAFFGQGTRLTVV.

The V and J genes are TRBV29-1 and TRBJ2-7, with 10 bases aligning to TRBD1. The CDR3 consists of 13 residues. CDR1 and CDR2 from the germline V gene are SQVTM and ANQGSEA. Unmatched junction bases numbered 1, after V lost 3 bases and J lost 2 bases. The CDR3 here is CSVEGTGAYEQYF. The CDR3 DNA reads as TGCAGCGTTGAGGGGACAGGGGCCTACGAGCAGTACTTC.

J is TRBJ1-5 and V is TRBV19; TRBD1 matches 8 bases. CDR1 is LNHDA, CDR2 SQIVND, per germline (reference sequence). This CDR3 has 14 amino acids. V was pared by 7 bases and J by 7 bases, with 9 bases of the junction left unmatched. The CDR3 DNA reads as TGTGCCAGTATTTCCGGGACAGGAGGCCAGCCCCAGCATTTT. It codes for CASISGTGGQPQHF.

V usage is TRBV3-1 (or the pseudogene TRBV3-2) and J usage is TRBJ2-1; perhaps TRBD2 as D (6 bases). This CDR3 spans 15 amino acids. Looked up from germline, CDR1 is LGHDT and CDR2 is YNNKEL (reference sequence). The V gene lost 4 bases and the J gene lost 2 bases, with 12 bases spanning the gap. CDR3 DNA: TGTGCCAGCAGCCTTCGGGACTTGACCTACAATGAGCAGTTCTTC. This sequence encodes CASSLRDLTYNEQFF.

The V call is TRBV29-1, the J call TRBJ2-1, with 9 nucleotides matching TRBD1. This CDR3 is built from 14 residues. The ends lost 4 bases at V and 7 bases at J; junction bases unmatched: 8. CDR1 is SQVTM, CDR2 ANQGSEA, per germline. CDR3 in DNA: TGCAGCGTTGTTCGGGACAGGGTGGGGAATGAGCAGTTCTTC. Protein product: CSVVRDRVGNEQFF.

The chain recombines TRBV5-1 with TRBJ1-5; the match to TRBD1 covers 7 bases. The CDR3 sequence is 15 residues long. Trimming removed 0 bases from V and 3 bases from J; junction bases left unmatched: 3. The V gene's germline CDR1 is SGHRS and CDR2 YFSETQ. The CDR3 is CASSLEGQPNQPQHF. CDR3 nucleotides: TGCGCCAGCAGCTTGGAGGGACAGCCCAATCAGCCCCAGCATTTT.

This chain connects TRBV6-5 to TRBJ1-6, with D possibly being TRBD1 (6 bases). CDR1 and CDR2 (germline): MNHEY, SVGAGI. V was cut by 9 bases and J by 7 bases, with 10 bases left in between. CDR3 length: 12 amino acids. This chain's CDR3 is CARQGLNSPLHF. The CDR3 DNA is TGTGCCAGACAGGGTCTGAATTCACCCCTCCACTTT.

This clone appeared once. The V call is TRBV3-1 (or the pseudogene TRBV3-2), the J call TRBJ2-7, with D possibly being TRBD1 (6 bases). The ends were cut back, 5 bases at V and 6 bases at J, with 11 bases in the middle. The CDR3 is 12 amino acids. CDR1 LGHDT and CDR2 YNNKEL come from the germline V gene (reference sequence). The CDR3 bases are TGTGCCAGCAGCAACACAGGGTTCGAGCAGTACTTC. As protein: CASSNTGFEQYF.

J is TRBJ2-1 and V is TRBV7-3; 8 positions agree with TRBD2. CDR1 SGHTA and CDR2 FQGTGA come from the germline V gene. The CDR3 sequence is 12 residues long. V trimming: 5 bases; J trimming: 9 bases; junction bases outside the gene matches: 3. The chain's CDR3 is CASSRGGAEQFF. The CDR3, as DNA: TGTGCCAGCAGCCGGGGGGGCGCTGAGCAGTTCTTC.

This clone showed up just a few times. This chain links TRBV7-9 with TRBJ1-1, with D unclear. CDR3 size: 17 residues. CDR1 and CDR2 (germline): SEHNR, FQNEAQ (reference sequence). Trimming left V 2 bases short and J 1 base short, with 17 bases between. The chain's CDR3 is CASSLFPPTEQNTEAFF. The DNA of the CDR3 is TGTGCCAGCAGCTTATTTCCCCCTACTGAGCAGAACACTGAAGCTTTCTTT.

The chain couples TRBV3-1 (or the pseudogene TRBV3-2) to TRBJ1-5; D is undetermined. Germline lookup yields CDR1 LGHDT and CDR2 YNNKEL (reference sequence). CDR3 length: 14 residues. The V end lost 1 base, the J end lost 4 bases, and 8 bases lay between the germline ends. The CDR3 region has the DNA TGTGCCAGCAGCCAAGCCTCAGATAATCAGCCCCAGCATTTT. Its protein product is CASSQASDNQPQHF.

J is TRBJ2-5 and V is TRBV7-2, with TRBD1 matching 8 bases. The germline V gene has CDR1 SGHTA and CDR2 FQGNSA. The CDR3 spans 14 residues. V dropped 5 bases and J dropped 4; count of bases not matched to a gene: 6. The CDR3 sequence is CASSPWTGRETQYF. CDR3 DNA sequence: TGTGCCAGCAGCCCCTGGACAGGGCGAGAGACCCAGTACTTC.

This sequence joins TRBV10-3 and TRBJ2-7; no definite D call. V was cut by 1 base and J by 9 bases, with 13 bases left in between. There are 13 residues in the CDR3. The germline V gene has CDR1 ENHRY and CDR2 SYGVKD. The CDR3 loop reads CAISEYQKLGQYF. In DNA, the CDR3 is TGTGCCATCAGTGAGTACCAAAAGCTAGGGCAGTACTTC.

This chain uses TRBV6-5 with TRBJ1-6, with 9 positions matching TRBD1. The V and J ends lost 7 bases and 6 bases, in that order; junction bases with no gene match: 4. Germline values: CDR1 MNHEY, CDR2 SVGAGI. The CDR3 consists of 14 residues. The CDR3, as DNA: TGTGCCAGCAACCCGGGACAGGGTAATTCACCCCTCCACTTT. Its protein is CASNPGQGNSPLHF.

The V and J genes are TRBV5-1 and TRBJ1-2; 7 bases fit TRBD1. The germline V gene encodes CDR1 SGHRS and CDR2 YFSETQ. J lost 4 bases, V lost 4 bases, and 10 bases had no gene match. The CDR3 consists of 15 residues. The CDR3 is CASSRHARDSYGYTF. The DNA of the CDR3 is TGCGCCAGCAGCCGCCACGCCCGGGACAGCTATGGCTACACCTTC.

This clone was found once. In nucleotides, the CDR3 is TGTGCCAGCAGCGCTACCACAGGGACCACTGAAGCTTTCTTT. It codes for CASSATTGTTEAFF. This chain links TRBV9 with TRBJ1-1; TRBD1 might be the D (6 bases). The CDR3 totals 14 residues. Germline CDR1 is SGDLS and CDR2 is YYNGEE. V was trimmed by 3 bases and J by 4 bases, leaving 13 bases between them.

The V gene is TRBV7-9, the J gene TRBJ2-5, with TRBD2 matching over 13 bases. This CDR3 has 16 amino acids. The V gene's germline CDR1 is SEHNR and CDR2 FQNEAQ (reference sequence). The V gene end was trimmed by 4 bases and the J gene end by 5 bases; junction bases not matched to a gene: 7. Here the CDR3 reads CASSSGTSGALETQYF. CDR3 coding DNA: TGTGCCAGCAGCTCAGGGACTAGCGGGGCCTTGGAGACCCAGTACTTC.

V is TRBV25-1 and J is TRBJ1-1; 7 bases line up with TRBD1. The CDR3 contains 15 residues. Germline V gene lookup returns CDR1 MGHDK and CDR2 SYGVNS. The junction had 4 bases not matched to a gene; V was cut back by 1 base and J by 2 bases. Here the CDR3 reads CASSELQGFNTEAFF. DNA for the CDR3: TGTGCCAGCAGTGAATTACAGGGGTTTAACACTGAAGCTTTCTTT.

The rearrangement joins TRBV5-6 to TRBJ2-7; a weak D match, TRBD1 (5 bases). Germline V gene sequence: CDR1 SGHDT, CDR2 YYEEEE. V shed 0 bases and J shed 1 base, with 8 bases lying between them. This CDR3 contains 14 residues. CDR3 amino acids: CASSLGQTSYEQYF. Here the CDR3 DNA reads TGTGCCAGCAGCTTGGGACAGACTTCCTACGAGCAGTACTTC.

This chain connects TRBV7-9 to TRBJ2-5, with D maybe TRBD2 (6 bases). This CDR3 has 16 residues. The germline V gene encodes CDR1 SEHNR and CDR2 FQNEAQ (reference sequence). V dropped 1 base and J dropped 5 bases, with 17 bases sitting between them. CDR3 amino acids: CASSLENLAWGETQYF. CDR3 in DNA: TGTGCCAGCAGCTTAGAAAACCTAGCGTGGGGGGAGACCCAGTACTTC.

This rearrangement joins TRBV30 to TRBJ2-2, with 9 bases that match TRBD2. The CDR3 consists of 16 residues. CDR1 and CDR2 (germline): GTSNPN, SVGIG (reference sequence). The junction had 6 bases not matched to a gene; V was cut back by 3 bases and J by 1 base. The CDR3 region is CAWSIETSGNTGELFF. In DNA, the CDR3 is TGTGCCTGGAGCATCGAGACTAGCGGGAACACCGGGGAGCTGTTTTTT.

V is TRBV30 and J is TRBJ1-2; 7 bases map to TRBD1. CDR3 length equals 15 residues. CDR1 and CDR2 (germline): GTSNPN, SVGIG (reference sequence). After removal of 3 bases from V and 4 bases from J, the junction contained 11 bases not matched to a gene. This CDR3 reads CAWSPGTARGYGYTF. In DNA form, the CDR3 reads TGTGCCTGGAGCCCCGGGACAGCGAGGGGCTATGGCTACACCTTC. The whole variable domain, remainder taken from reference TRBV30 and TRBJ1-2, is SQTIHQWPATLVQPVGSPLSLECTVEGTSNPNLYWYRQAAGRGLQLLFYSVGIGQISSEVPQNLSASRPQDRQFILSSKKLLLSDSGFYLCAWSPGTARGYGYTFGSGTRLTVV.

J is TRBJ2-3 and V is TRBV2; 12 bases fit TRBD2. The CDR3 loop spans 16 amino acids. In germline, CDR1 is SNHLY, CDR2 FYNNEI. V was pared by 4 bases and J by 2 bases, with 4 bases of the junction left unmatched. The DNA for the CDR3 is TGTGCCAGCAGTGGTCTAGCGGGGGGGTTCACAGATACGCAGTATTTT. Its protein is CASSGLAGGFTDTQYF.

The chain is built from TRBV5-1 and TRBJ1-2; the D gene is possibly TRBD1 (6 bases). V lost 4 bases and J 8 bases, leaving 18 bases between the germline ends. CDR3 length: 14 residues. Looked up from germline, CDR1 is SGHRS and CDR2 is YFSETQ. CDR3 region: CASSSETGFGGYTF. The CDR3, as DNA: TGCGCCAGCAGCAGTGAAACAGGGTTTGGAGGCTACACCTTC.

The rearrangement joins TRBV13 to TRBJ2-2, with 8 bases that match TRBD1. The CDR3 runs 17 residues. V gave up 5 bases and J gave up 2 bases; unmatched junction bases: 10. Germline CDR1 and CDR2: PRHDT and FYEKMQ (reference sequence). This CDR3 reads CASSLPRTGLNTGELFF. CDR3 bases: TGTGCCAGCAGCCTCCCTCGGACAGGGCTAAACACCGGGGAGCTGTTTTTT.